The clone carrying this T cell receptor beta chain was detected ten times or more. This CDR3 region has 14 residues. Trimming left V 6 bases short and J 11 bases short, with 22 bases between. From germline, CDR1 is ENHRY and CDR2 SYGVKD. Noted time point: newly diagnosed GD, antithyroid drugs for less than 3 months. RNA extracted from PBMCs served as the sequencing template. This record comes from a study of regulatory T cells in long-lasting Graves disease. Combining iRepertoire HTBI primers with Arm-PCR of CDR3 regions, the authors built TCR beta libraries. In TCRdb, the multiplex PCR reads were re-called with MiXCR into one record per CDR3 protein. Here the sample spans a few hundred thousand distinct CDR3 sequences, roughly 20% being singletons. The sample was also reused in another study, on T cells in Graves' hyperthyroidism and ophthalmopathy. This second study says: Hyperthyroidism had been newly diagnosed in patients aged 18 to 65, and its duration was under 2 months. The TCR CDR3 first-round RT-PCR relied on the HTBI primer set.

The chain links TRBV10-3 to TRBJ1-1; no clear D. The sample consisted of peripheral blood mononuclear cells (PBMCs), taken at new diagnosis, from a patient treated with antithyroid drugs. This clonotype originated in a woman in her 30s with Graves disease. In nucleotides, the CDR3 is TGTGCCATCAGACCGGAAGCTGGTACCTCGGGGGCTTTCTTT. Amino acids: CAIRPEAGTSGAFF.